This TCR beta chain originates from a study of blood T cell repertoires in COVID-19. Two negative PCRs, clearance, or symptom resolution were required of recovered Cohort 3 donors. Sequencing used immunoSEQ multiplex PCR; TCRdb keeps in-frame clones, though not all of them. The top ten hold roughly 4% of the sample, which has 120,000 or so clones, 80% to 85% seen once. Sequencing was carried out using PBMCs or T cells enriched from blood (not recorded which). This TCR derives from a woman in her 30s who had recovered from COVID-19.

The CDR3, as DNA: TGCAGTGCTAGCGGCTACGAGCAGTACTTC. The encoded protein is CSASGYEQYF. The chain combines TRBV20-1 with TRBJ2-7; no clear D. CDR1 and CDR2 (germline): DFQATT, SNEGSKA (reference sequence). The length of the CDR3 is 10 residues. V lost 3 bases to trimming and J lost 3 bases, with 3 bases between them.